This TCR beta chain was sequenced for a study of OX40 agonist ivuxolimab in advanced cancers. For the wider study: The costimulatory receptor OX40 (CD134) was targeted by ivuxolimab, a fully human IgG2 agonistic monoclonal antibody. Intravenous ivuxolimab was administered to patients every 2 weeks at six dose levels: 0.01, 0.1, 0.3, 1.5, 3 and 10 mg/kg. Of the roughly 52 dose-escalation patients, hepatocellular carcinoma was present in 19, melanoma in around 15, renal cell carcinoma in 9 and head and neck cancer in 9. In the dose-escalation cohort, around four fifths of patients were male, and the mean age was roughly 60 years with a range of roughly 23 to 79. Prior anti-PD-1, anti-PD-L1 or anti-CTLA-4 therapy was permitted, and checkpoint inhibitors had been received by 30% to 40% of dose-escalation patients. Partial responses occurred in three dose-escalation patients: two with cutaneous melanoma and one with hepatocellular carcinoma. Peripheral TCRbeta sequencing was intended to test whether TCR sequence diversity was altered and clonal T-cell expansion was caused by ivuxolimab. The paper describes the monotherapy dose-escalation part (N of about 52 patients) of the phase I trial of ivuxolimab.

The germline V gene gives CDR1 as LGHNA and CDR2 as YSLEER. Including the terminal cysteine and phenylalanine, the CDR3 comprises 16 residues. This entry keeps only the CDR3 DNA: 48 bases, framed from base 1. The V end loses 0 bases and the J end loses 0 bases, and a stretch of 9 bases separates them. Genomic DNA was isolated from the sorted cells so that the TCRbeta CDR3 region could be sequenced. TCRbeta CDR3 regions were sequenced using the immunoSEQ Assay. TCRdb stores this immuneACCESS table with in-frame sequences only. Part of the clones is absent; in the studies checked, under half of the shortfall reflects unresolved V genes, and no reason is known for the rest. This sample lists fewer than 85,000 clones; over 65% were detected once. 0.85% of the sample belongs to the ten largest clones. The trial excluded patients who had a history of autoimmune disease or were on systemic immunosuppression. Peripheral blood for TCR sequencing was collected from all dose cohorts at baseline, on cycle 4 day 1, and on cycle 7 day 1. Samples were obtained from an open-label, multicenter, first-in-human phase I dose-escalation trial of ivuxolimab. Adults with locally advanced or metastatic melanoma, renal cell carcinoma, hepatocellular carcinoma or head and neck squamous cell carcinoma were enrolled in the trial. Before TCR sequencing, CD4+ and CD8+ T cells were separately sorted from peripheral blood.

What the work shows at the level of the full study, not this receptor alone: At doses of 0.1 to 3.0 mg/kg, clonal expansion of both CD4+ and CD8+ blood T cells was observed from baseline to week 6. Antigen specificity was not determined for the clonally expanded peripheral T cells. Low levels of normalized T-cell clonal expansion were also shown by some nonresponding patients. In partial responders in the 0.1-3.0 mg/kg groups, normalized peripheral clonal expansion was found to be among the lowest, especially among CD8+ T cells. On average, CD8+ T cells showed more expanded clones than CD4+ T cells after ivuxolimab.

In the case of this clone: Its target antigen remains unknown. No clone much larger than this one lies a single base away; base qualities are absent.

The input for sequencing was CD4+ or CD8+ T cells sorted from blood, taken in a trial of the OX40 agonist ivuxolimab. The receptor's source is an adult with an advanced solid tumor such as melanoma, head and neck, liver or kidney cancer. The chain uses TRBV4-3 and TRBJ2-1; TRBD2 might be the D gene, on 5 matching bases. The DNA is as follows: TGCGCCAGCAGCCAAGATCGAGGGCTCTCCTACAATGAGCAGTTCTTC. This is translated as CASSQDRGLSYNEQFF.